These 12 T cell receptor beta chains were sequenced from one sample in a study of cytomegalovirus exposure and HLA in healthy donors. The method was immunoSEQ multiplex PCR; TCRdb's version includes in-frame clones alone and lacks a portion of them. The sample lists fewer than 200,000 clones, 80% to 85% seen once, with approximately 3% in the top ten. The sequenced sample was PBMCs. The receptors originated from a woman aged 18-29 years in good health and CMV-seropositive.

The rearrangement uses TRBV5-6 and TRBJ2-3; 9 bases align to TRBD2. Germline V gene sequence: CDR1 SGHDT, CDR2 YYEEEE. The CDR3 runs to 17 residues. Losses at the gene ends were 6 bases for V and 1 base for J; bases not matched to a gene: 12. CDR3 sequence reads: CASNFKLRTSGTDTQYF. For the CDR3, the DNA is TGTGCCAGCAACTTCAAACTACGGACTAGCGGCACAGATACGCAGTATTTT.

The rearrangement joins TRBV18 to TRBJ1-1, with TRBD1 identical over 10 bases. J was trimmed by 1 base and V by 2 bases; bases with no gene match: 7. CDR1 KGHSH and CDR2 LQKENI come from the germline V gene. This CDR3 is built from 17 residues. For the CDR3, the DNA is TGTGCCAGCTCACCAAGTTGGGACAGGGGTACGAACACTGAAGCTTTCTTT. Encoded protein: CASSPSWDRGTNTEAFF.

This clone has only a few counts. The CDR3 DNA sequence: TGTGCCAGCAGCTGGATGGGGGGAACTGAAGCTTTCTTT. This encodes CASSWMGGTEAFF. The chain combines TRBV5-4 with TRBJ1-1; TRBD1 might be the D (5 bases). This CDR3 contains 13 residues. Germline CDR1 and CDR2: SGHNT and YYREEE (reference sequence). V dropped 3 bases and J dropped 5 bases, with 11 bases sitting between them.

This clone was seen more than once but under ten times. CDR3 sequence: CASSVEALGDEQFF. Written as DNA, the CDR3 is TGTGCCAGCAGCGTAGAAGCTCTAGGGGATGAGCAGTTCTTC. V usage is TRBV9 and J usage is TRBJ2-1, with D possibly matching TRBD1 (5 bases). CDR1 is SGDLS and CDR2 is YYNGEE in the germline V gene. The length of the CDR3 is 14 residues. V was cut by 0 bases and J by 8 bases, with 12 bases left in between.

V and J are TRBV4-3 and TRBJ1-5; D possibly corresponds to TRBD1 (6 bases). Deletions cut 0 bases from V and 0 bases from J, with 9 bases between. The germline V gene has CDR1 LGHNA and CDR2 YSLEER. This CDR3 region has 16 residues. The CDR3 region is CASSQDRTASNQPQHF. The CDR3 DNA reads as TGCGCCAGCAGCCAAGATAGGACAGCTAGCAATCAGCCCCAGCATTTT.

The chain combines TRBV7-2 with TRBJ2-2; D ambiguous. Trimming removed 5 bases from V and 3 bases from J, with 13 bases in between. The length of the CDR3 is 15 residues. Per the germline V gene, CDR1 is SGHTA and CDR2 is FQGNSA. Here the CDR3 DNA reads TGTGCCAGCAGCCCTCCTTCACTTTACACCGGGGAGCTGTTTTTT. Translating it yields CASSPPSLYTGELFF. The variable domain in full, with the rest retrieved from reference TRBV7-2 and TRBJ2-2, is GAGVSQSPSNKVTEKGKDVELRCDPISGHTALYWYRQSLGQGLEFLIYFQGNSAPDKSGLPSDRFSAERTGGSVSTLTIQRTQQEDSAVYLCASSPPSLYTGELFFGEGSRLTVL.

The rearrangement links TRBV9 to TRBJ2-1, with D unresolved. V was pared by 3 bases and J by 8 bases, with 6 bases between. Germline V CDR1 and CDR2: SGDLS, YYNGEE. The CDR3 is made up of 11 amino acids. The CDR3 coding sequence is TGTGCCAGCAGCGCTGCGGATGAGCAGTTCTTC. This encodes CASSAADEQFF. Variable domain in full (rest from reference TRBV9 and TRBJ2-1): DSGVTQTPKHLITATGQRVTLRCSPRSGDLSVYWYQQSLDQGLQFLIQYYNGEERAKGNILERFSAQQFPDLHSELNLSSLELGDSALYFCASSAADEQFFGPGTRLTVL.

The chain recombines TRBV27 with TRBJ2-3; the match to TRBD2 covers 8 bases. Germline V gene lookup returns CDR1 MNHEY and CDR2 SMNVEV (reference sequence). J lost 0 bases, V lost 3 bases, and 5 bases had no gene match. CDR3 length: 16 amino acids. CDR3 sequence reads: CASSFLAGGSTDTQYF. The CDR3 coding sequence is TGTGCCAGCAGTTTTCTTGCGGGGGGCAGCACAGATACGCAGTATTTT.

The V gene is TRBV4-1, the J gene TRBJ1-6; D gene unclear. This CDR3 has 16 amino acids. In germline, CDR1 is MGHRA, CDR2 YSYEKL. The V end was cut by 7 bases, the J end by 0 bases, with 13 bases between. CDR3 sequence: CASTPSESSYNSPLHF. The CDR3 DNA is TGCGCCAGCACCCCTAGTGAAAGCTCCTATAATTCACCCCTCCACTTT.

The chain links TRBV7-6 to TRBJ2-2; 8 bases are shared with TRBD2. V dropped 1 base and J dropped 5; count of bases not matched to a gene: 9. The CDR3 runs 17 residues. CDR1 is SGHVS, CDR2 FNYEAQ, per germline. The CDR3, as DNA: TGTGCCAGCAGCTTAGTAGATCCGGGGGGGCCTACCGGGGAGCTGTTTTTT. Amino acids: CASSLVDPGGPTGELFF.

V and J are TRBV19 and TRBJ2-5; 8 bases line up with TRBD2. CDR3 size: 18 residues. Germline values: CDR1 LNHDA, CDR2 SQIVND (reference sequence). Germline trimming cut 4 bases from V and 7 bases from J; bases unmatched to any gene: 20. CDR3 in DNA: TGTGCCAGTAGTAGCACGGAAAATAGCGGGGTGAGAGTGGGGACCCAGTACTTC. It codes for CASSSTENSGVRVGTQYF.

This clone showed up just once. V is TRBV25-1 and J is TRBJ1-3, with 9 bases aligning to TRBD1. V dropped 1 base and J dropped 0; count of bases not matched to a gene: 1. CDR3 size: 16 residues. CDR1 is MGHDK and CDR2 is SYGVNS in the germline V gene. CDR3 DNA sequence: TGTGCCAGCAGTGAATCGGGACAGGGCTCTGGAAACACCATATATTTT. The encoded protein is CASSESGQGSGNTIYF.